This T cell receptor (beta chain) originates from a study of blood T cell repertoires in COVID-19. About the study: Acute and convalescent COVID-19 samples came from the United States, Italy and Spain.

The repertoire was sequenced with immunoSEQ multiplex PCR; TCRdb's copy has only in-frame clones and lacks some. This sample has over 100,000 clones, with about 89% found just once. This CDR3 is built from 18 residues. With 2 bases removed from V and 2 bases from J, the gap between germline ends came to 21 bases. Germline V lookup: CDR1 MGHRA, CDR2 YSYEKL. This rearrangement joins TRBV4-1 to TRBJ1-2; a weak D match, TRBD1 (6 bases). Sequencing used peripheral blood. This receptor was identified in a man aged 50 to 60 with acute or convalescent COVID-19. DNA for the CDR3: TGCGCCAGCAGCCAAACGTTGGTGGGGGCCAGTTTCAACTATGGCTACACCTTC. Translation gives CASSQTLVGASFNYGYTF.